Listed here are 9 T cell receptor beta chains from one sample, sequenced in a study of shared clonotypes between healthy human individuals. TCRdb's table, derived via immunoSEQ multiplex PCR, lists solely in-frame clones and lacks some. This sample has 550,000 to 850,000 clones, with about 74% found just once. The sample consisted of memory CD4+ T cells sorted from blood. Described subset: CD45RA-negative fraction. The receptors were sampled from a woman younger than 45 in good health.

CDR3 region: CASSLGARQETQYF. CDR3 coding DNA: TGTGCCAGCAGTTTAGGCGCTCGCCAAGAGACCCAGTACTTC. The chain combines TRBV28 with TRBJ2-5; D not certain. The CDR3 has 14 amino acids. The V and J ends lost 2 bases and 1 base respectively, with 8 bases between them. Germline CDR1 reads MDHEN; CDR2 reads SYDVKM.

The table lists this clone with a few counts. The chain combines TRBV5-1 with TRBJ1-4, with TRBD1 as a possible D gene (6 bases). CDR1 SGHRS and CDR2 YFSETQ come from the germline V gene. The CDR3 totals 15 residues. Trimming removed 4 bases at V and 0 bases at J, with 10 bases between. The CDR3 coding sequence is TGCGCCAGCAGCATGGGACAAACAACTAATGAAAAACTGTTTTTT. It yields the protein CASSMGQTTNEKLFF.

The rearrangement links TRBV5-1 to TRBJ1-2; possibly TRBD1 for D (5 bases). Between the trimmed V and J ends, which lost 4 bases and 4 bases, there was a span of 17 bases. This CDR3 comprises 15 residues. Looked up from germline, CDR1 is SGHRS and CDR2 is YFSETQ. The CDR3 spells CASSPLGASGYGYTF. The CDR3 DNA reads TGCGCCAGCAGCCCTCTCGGGGCCAGTGGCTATGGCTACACCTTC.

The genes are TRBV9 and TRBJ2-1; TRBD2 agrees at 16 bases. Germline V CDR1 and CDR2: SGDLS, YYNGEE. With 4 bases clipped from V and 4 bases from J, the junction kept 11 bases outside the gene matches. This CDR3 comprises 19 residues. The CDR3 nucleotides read TGTGCCAGCAGCCCCCCGGGGACTAGCGGGAGGGGACGTTACAATGAGCAGTTCTTC. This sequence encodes CASSPPGTSGRGRYNEQFF.

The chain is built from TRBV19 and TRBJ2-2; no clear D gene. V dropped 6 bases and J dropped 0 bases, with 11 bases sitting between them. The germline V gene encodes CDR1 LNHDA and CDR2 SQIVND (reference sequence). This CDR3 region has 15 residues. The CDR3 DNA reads TGTGCCAGTAGAGTTCTGGCTGCGAACACCGGGGAGCTGTTTTTT. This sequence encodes CASRVLAANTGELFF.

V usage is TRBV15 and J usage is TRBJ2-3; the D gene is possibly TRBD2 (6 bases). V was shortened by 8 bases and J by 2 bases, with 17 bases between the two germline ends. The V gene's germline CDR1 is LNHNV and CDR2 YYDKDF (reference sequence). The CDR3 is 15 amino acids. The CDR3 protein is CATRFGGTATDTQYF. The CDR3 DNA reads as TGTGCCACCCGGTTCGGAGGGACTGCCACAGATACGCAGTATTTT.

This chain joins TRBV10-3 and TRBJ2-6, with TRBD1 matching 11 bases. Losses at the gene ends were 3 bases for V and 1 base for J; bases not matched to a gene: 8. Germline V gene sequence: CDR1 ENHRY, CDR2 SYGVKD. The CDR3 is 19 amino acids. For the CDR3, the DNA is TGTGCCATCAGTGACCCCGGGACAGGGGGACTATCTGGGGCCAACGTCCTGACTTTC. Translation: CAISDPGTGGLSGANVLTF.

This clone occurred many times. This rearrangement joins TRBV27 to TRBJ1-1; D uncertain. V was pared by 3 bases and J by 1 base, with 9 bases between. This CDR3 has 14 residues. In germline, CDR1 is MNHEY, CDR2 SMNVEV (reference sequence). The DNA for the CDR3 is TGTGCCAGCAGTTTCTCATTCGCGAACACTGAAGCTTTCTTT. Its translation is CASSFSFANTEAFF.

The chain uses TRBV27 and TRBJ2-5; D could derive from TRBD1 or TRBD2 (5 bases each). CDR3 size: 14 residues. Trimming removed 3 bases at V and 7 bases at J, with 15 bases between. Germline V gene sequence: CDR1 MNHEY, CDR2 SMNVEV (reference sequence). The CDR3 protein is CASSLADGAGTQYF. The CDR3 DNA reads TGTGCCAGCAGTTTGGCAGACGGGGCGGGGACCCAGTACTTC.